Reported below is one T cell receptor (beta chain). The PCR employed 60 Vbeta primers together with 13 Jbeta primers. Sequencing used immunoSEQ multiplex PCR; TCRdb keeps in-frame clones, though not all of them. Among some 200,000 clones listed, 75% to 80% were seen once. This entry belongs to a study of cytomegalovirus exposure and HLA in healthy donors. The CDR3 runs to 11 residues. Germline values: CDR1 ENHRY, CDR2 SYGVKD. Trimming took off 10 bases at V and 3 bases at J, with 10 bases between the two ends. The rearrangement uses TRBV10-3 and TRBJ2-7; TRBD2 is a possible D gene (6 bases). The receptor comes from a man aged 18 to 30 in good health and CMV-seronegative. Material for sequencing was PBMCs. The CDR3 protein is CASGRDYEQYF. The CDR3 nucleotides are TGTGCCAGCGGGCGGGACTACGAGCAGTACTTC.